The sequence of this TCR beta chain was determined in a study of long-term antiretroviral therapy in people with HIV (dated by TCRdb to between 2022 and 2023). Notes on the research overall: The earliest samples were collected roughly a decade before the 2015 WHO recommendation for immediate ART, at a time when ART was usually postponed until CD4 counts fell. Whether ART initiation and durable HIV suppression were associated with changes in peripheral blood TRB repertoire composition and diversity was tested in a retrospective serial study. No cross-contamination during QIAcube processing was shown when test extractions of a monoclonal T-cell line were performed alongside about 30 polyclonal samples. A total of 192 cryopreserved PBMC samples were contributed to the cohort by 30 adults with confirmed HIV infection, with samples collected serially over a mean of about 6 years (range 1-12). Among the approximately 30 participants with HIV, eleven to twelve were female. What the authors observed across the whole study: Starting ART was linked to a significant rise in TRB diversity, yet even with long-term ART the diversity remained significantly lower than in transplant donor controls. The samples span the years 2004 to 2017, and the ART regimens used may be less effective than current regimens. Expanded TRB clones identified before ART initiation dominated the repertoire across all time points, though the dominance fluctuated and decreased in many PLHIV after ART. Because cell numbers in pre-ART samples were limited, unsorted PBMC were profiled instead of sorted CD4+ and CD8+ T cells. Inferences about post-ART repertoire changes are limited because no data were available on ART adherence, viral resistance or therapy changes. Limited PBMC availability meant only the TCR beta chain was sequenced, without alpha chain pairing. CDR3 length ranges in HIV repertoires were narrower than in controls, and network structure suggested an antigen-experienced repertoire with only a slight naive shift after ART.

The immunoSEQ hsTCRB v3.0 assay was used at survey level resolution to sequence the TRB variable region. TRB sequencing targeted a depth of about 40,000-55,000 T-cell genomes per sample. Pooled TRB libraries were sequenced on an Illumina MiSeq with a v3 150-cycle kit. The study's processing was this. Repertoire analysis ran in R within a reproducible Nextflow workflow covering QC, data transformation and analysis. LymphoSeq2, an R package for AIRR-Seq data exploration, was used to implement custom analyses. After excluding a few samples that yielded fewer than 5000 total TRB sequences, under 200 HIV repertoires remained for analysis. Among the 180 to 200 retained HIV repertoires, roughly 60 were collected before ART initiation and over 120 were collected after ART initiation. Repertoires were downsampled to 5000 TRB nucleotide sequences, with summary statistics averaged over 100 downsampling iterations. TRB sequences were retained for analysis only if CDR3 regions of at least seven amino acids were present. Diversity was measured with a Shannon entropy-derived clonality score and the Gini coefficient. In the repertoire networks, any two of the top 5000 CDR3 amino acid sequences were linked whenever the two sequences differed by an edit distance of one. For TRB CDR3 amino acid sequences, antigen specificity groups and MHC restriction were predicted with GLIPH2. Known CMV, EBV, HIV or tissue antigen associations were flagged by matching CDR3 amino acid sequences against VDJdb and McPAS-TCR. Pre-ART, post-ART and control groups were compared with Wilcoxon signed-rank tests and Holm-Bonferroni correction. The clones in this table, taken by TCRdb from immuneACCESS, are in-frame only. Not every clone is retained; where verified, under half of the shortfall comes from an unresolved V gene, and the cause of the rest is unknown. V, J and clone size derive from that table, while D and trimming were established from the DNA sequence. A total of 15,000 to 20,000 clones appear in this sample, 79% of them only once. The top ten clonotypes cover 6.5% to 10% of the sample.

Here V drops 1 base and J drops 1 base, and the junction holds 2 bases not matched to any gene. CDR3 length: 15 amino acids, cysteine to phenylalanine. The CDR3 DNA has 45 bases and is translated from base 1. According to the germline V gene (reference sequence), CDR1 reads SEHNR and CDR2 reads FQNEAQ. Note on this clone: This clone's antigen is unknown. No quality values exist for individual bases; no much larger clone is one base distant.

Inclusion was restricted to participants for whom at least one PBMC sample before ART initiation and at least two post-ART samples were available. All participants with HIV were treated in the United States of America. Before DNA extraction, cryopreserved samples of roughly 0.9-10 million PBMC were thawed and then washed. At the time of the earliest PBMC sample, participants with HIV were aged between roughly 20 and 54 years. Per participant, PBMC samples came from 1-4 timepoints prior to ART initiation and 2-8 timepoints following ART initiation, for a median of 7 samples. For every participant, serial HIV viral load, CD4+ T-cell count, ART history and demographic data were obtained. A Qiagen kit on a QIAcube was used to extract genomic DNA from unsorted PBMC, with samples processed in batches of 12.

The chain couples TRBV7-9 to TRBJ2-3, with 7 middle bases fitting TRBD2. The specimen was unsorted PBMCs, collected at the start of antiretroviral therapy. The clonotype originates from a man between 25 and 39 years old with HIV. DNA sequence: TGTGCCAGCAGCTTAGGTACTAGCGGCACAGATACGCAGTATTTT. It translates as CASSLGTSGTDTQYF.